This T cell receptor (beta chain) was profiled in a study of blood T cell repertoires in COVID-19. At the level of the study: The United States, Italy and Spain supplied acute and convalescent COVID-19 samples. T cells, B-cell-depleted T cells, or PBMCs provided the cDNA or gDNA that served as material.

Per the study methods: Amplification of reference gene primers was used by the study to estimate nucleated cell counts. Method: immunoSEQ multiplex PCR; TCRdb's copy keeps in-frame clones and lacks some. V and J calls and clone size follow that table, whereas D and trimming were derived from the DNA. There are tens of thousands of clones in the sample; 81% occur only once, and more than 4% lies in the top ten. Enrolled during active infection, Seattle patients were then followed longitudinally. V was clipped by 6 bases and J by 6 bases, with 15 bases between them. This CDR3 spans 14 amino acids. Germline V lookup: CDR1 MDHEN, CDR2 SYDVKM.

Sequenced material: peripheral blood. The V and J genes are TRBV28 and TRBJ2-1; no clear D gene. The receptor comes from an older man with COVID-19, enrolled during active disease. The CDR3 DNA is TGTGCCAGCAGAAAACCCGTTATGGCCAATGAGCAGTTCTTC. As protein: CASRKPVMANEQFF.